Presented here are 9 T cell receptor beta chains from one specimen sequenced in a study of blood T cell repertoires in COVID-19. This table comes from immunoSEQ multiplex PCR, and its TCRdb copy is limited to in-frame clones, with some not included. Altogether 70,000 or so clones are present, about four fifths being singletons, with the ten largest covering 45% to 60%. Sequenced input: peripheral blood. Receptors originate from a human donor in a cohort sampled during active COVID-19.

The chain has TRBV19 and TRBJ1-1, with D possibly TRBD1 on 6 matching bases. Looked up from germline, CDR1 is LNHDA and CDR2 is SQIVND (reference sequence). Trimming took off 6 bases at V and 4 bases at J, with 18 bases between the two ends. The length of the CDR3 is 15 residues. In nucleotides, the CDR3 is TGTGCCAGTAGCGTTGCAGGGGCCAGCAGCACTGAAGCTTTCTTT. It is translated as CASSVAGASSTEAFF.

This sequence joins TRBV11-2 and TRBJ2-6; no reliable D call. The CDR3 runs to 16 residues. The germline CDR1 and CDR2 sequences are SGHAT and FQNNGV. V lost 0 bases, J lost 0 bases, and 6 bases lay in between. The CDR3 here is CASSLDWHSGANVLTF. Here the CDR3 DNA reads TGTGCCAGCAGCTTAGATTGGCACTCTGGGGCCAACGTCCTGACTTTC.

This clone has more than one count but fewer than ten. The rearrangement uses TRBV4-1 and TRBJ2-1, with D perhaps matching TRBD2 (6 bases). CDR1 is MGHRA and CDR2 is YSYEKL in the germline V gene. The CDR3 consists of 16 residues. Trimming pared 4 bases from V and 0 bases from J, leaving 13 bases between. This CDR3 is CASSPALGSSYNEQFF. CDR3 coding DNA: TGCGCCAGCAGCCCCGCCCTCGGGAGCTCCTACAATGAGCAGTTCTTC.

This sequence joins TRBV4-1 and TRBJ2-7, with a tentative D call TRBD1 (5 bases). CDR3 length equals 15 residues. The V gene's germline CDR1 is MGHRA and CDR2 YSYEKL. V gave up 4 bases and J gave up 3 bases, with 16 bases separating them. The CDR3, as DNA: TGCGCCAGCAGCCTCCAGGGCCCGCCCAACTACGAGCAGTACTTC. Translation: CASSLQGPPNYEQYF.

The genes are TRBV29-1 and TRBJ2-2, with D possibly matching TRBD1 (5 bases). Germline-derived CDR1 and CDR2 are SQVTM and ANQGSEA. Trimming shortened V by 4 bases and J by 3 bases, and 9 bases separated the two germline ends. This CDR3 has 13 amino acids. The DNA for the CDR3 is TGCAGCGTTGTAGACAGTTACACCGGGGAGCTGTTTTTT. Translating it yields CSVVDSYTGELFF.

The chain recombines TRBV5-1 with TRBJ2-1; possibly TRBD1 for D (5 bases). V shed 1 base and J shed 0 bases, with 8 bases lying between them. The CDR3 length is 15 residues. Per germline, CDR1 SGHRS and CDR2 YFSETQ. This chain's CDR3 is CASSLRQSSYNEQFF. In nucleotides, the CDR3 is TGCGCCAGCAGCTTGCGACAGTCCTCCTACAATGAGCAGTTCTTC.

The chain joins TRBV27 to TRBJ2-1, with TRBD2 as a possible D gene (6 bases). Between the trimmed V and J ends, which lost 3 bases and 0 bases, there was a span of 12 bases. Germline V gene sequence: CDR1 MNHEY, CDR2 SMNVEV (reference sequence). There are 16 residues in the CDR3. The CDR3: CASSFGTHSSYNEQFF. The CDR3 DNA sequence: TGTGCCAGCAGTTTCGGGACTCACAGCTCCTACAATGAGCAGTTCTTC.

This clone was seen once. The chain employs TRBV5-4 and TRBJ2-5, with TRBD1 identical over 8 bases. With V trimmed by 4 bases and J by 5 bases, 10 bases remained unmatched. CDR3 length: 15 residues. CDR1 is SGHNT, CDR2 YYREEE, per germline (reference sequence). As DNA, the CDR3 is TGTGCCAGCAGCCCAGGGCCGGACAGGGCTGAGACCCAGTACTTC. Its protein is CASSPGPDRAETQYF.

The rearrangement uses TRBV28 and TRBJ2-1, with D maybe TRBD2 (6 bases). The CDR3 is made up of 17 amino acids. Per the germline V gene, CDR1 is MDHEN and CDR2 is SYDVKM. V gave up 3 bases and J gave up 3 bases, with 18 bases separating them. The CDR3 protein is CASSLAGGRLIYNEQFF. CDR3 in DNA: TGTGCCAGCAGTTTGGCCGGGGGTCGACTAATCTACAATGAGCAGTTCTTC.